This T cell receptor (beta chain) was captured in a study of cytomegalovirus exposure and HLA in healthy donors listed by TCRdb under 2017. Regarding the research as a whole: An earlier analysis of 587 of the donors reported under 300 Gb of sequence data and 95 million to 120 million unique TCR beta sequences obtained from around 180 million T cells. Approximately 310 gigabases of sequencing data and some 85 million unique TCR sequences were included in an early release covering about 700 HLA-typed donors. Among the roughly 400 genotyped donors, around 81% belonged to the genetic ancestry cluster associated with self-reported Caucasian donors. The aim of the study was to test whether cataloging public T cell receptors could identify signatures of past pathogen exposure. Using immunosequencing, the study profiled T cell repertoires from 550 to 750 subjects and related those repertoires to cytomegalovirus serostatus. Along with the approximately 670-subject first cohort, a separate validation cohort of over 90 different subjects was used. To predict cytomegalovirus infection status, the study brought together high-throughput TCR immunosequencing, statistical association of individual TCRs with disease status, and machine learning. A later analysis re-examined previously published TCR beta repertoires from several hundred donors and added high-resolution HLA genotyping to investigate patterns of TCR occurrence. In the later analysis, no new phenotypic data were used to find candidate immune exposures; instead, reliance was placed on TCR beta sequences and their occurrence across donors. To decide whether each TCR beta V gene segment behaved as functional or pseudogenic, an earlier analysis of some 580 of the donors relied on high-throughput TCR beta sequencing. Alongside the repertoire data, information on donor age, sex, ethnicity and CMV serostatus was compiled. A later genetic analysis took genome-wide SNP genotypes for about 65% of the 666 donors and used that subset as a discovery cohort. All discovery cohort repertoires had been generated using a single sequencing platform. HLA typing included class I and class II loci at four-digit resolution. The number of donors typed differed by locus, with roughly 620-640 for A, B, C, DRB1 and DQB1, 522 for DQA1, 600 to 610 for DPA1, and over 400 for DPB1. A handful of DR-DQ haplotypes were handled as single units for association and clustering because linkage in the cohort was strong. Across 300 to 400 genotyped donors of the cohort, an average of about 240,000 unique TCR beta nucleotide sequences per donor were sequenced, and 15% to 20% of those sequences were non-productive.

Library method: the immunoSEQ multiplex PCR assay. The multiplex PCR relied on a mix of 60 forward primers for TCR Vbeta segments and 13 reverse primers for TCR Jbeta segments. Amplification of the CDR3 region of rearranged TCR beta genes was performed with a multiplex PCR assay on genomic DNA. The Illumina HiSeq System was used to sequence the amplified TCR beta libraries as 87-base-pair reads. In the original analysis: A later analysis tallied 75 million to 95 million unique TCR beta chains across the 666 repertoires, and some 12 million of those chains were shared by two or more donors. Raw reads were error-corrected and collapsed into unique sequences by a nearest-neighbor algorithm in which closely related sequences were merged to remove PCR and sequencing errors. CDR3 sequences were aligned to IMGT reference sequences to assign V, D and J gene segments. For a sequence to be retained, a match of at least six nucleotides to both a V gene segment and a J gene segment was required. A rearrangement counted as productive if the CDR3 had no stop codons and remained in frame with V and J, and every other rearrangement counted as non-productive. Following IMGT convention, CDR3 was defined as the stretch from the second conserved V-encoded cysteine to the conserved J-encoded phenylalanine. Sequences without an unambiguous match to a single V gene segment were excluded from the earlier analysis of a few hundred of the donors. In an earlier analysis of approximately 550 of the donors, V segments were called functional above 56.7% productive rearrangements and were called segregating when the between-donor standard deviation exceeded 5%. To diagnose cytomegalovirus status from the catalog of TCR beta chain sequences, a statistical classification framework was built. V and J gene assignment, in a later analysis, came from comparing TCR nucleotide sequences with IMGT/GENE-DB human TR gene sequences. The TCRdist pipeline was used in a later analysis to assign CDR3 sequences and most-parsimonious VDJ recombination scenarios. In a later analysis, each TCR beta chain was defined by its CDR3 amino acid sequence together with its V-gene family, and reads lacking a unique V-gene family were excluded. In a later analysis, around 650 highly shared, low-generation-probability nucleotide sequences were removed to address suspected cross-contamination and a sequencing artifact. In a later analysis, a clonal expansion index for each public chain was calculated from normalized within-repertoire ranks of inferred template counts. Generation probabilities in a later analysis came from a VDJ recombination model fitted to out-of-frame rearrangements, and those results were checked against IGoR. A later analysis scored TCR-TCR, TCR-HLA and TCR-CMV co-occurrence with hypergeometric tests, applying a repertoire-size bias correction to TCR pairs. False discovery rates were estimated in a later analysis by permuting HLA or CMV assignments 20 times. In a later analysis, co-occurring TCRs were grouped using DBSCAN, with TCRdist sequence similarity added in when clustering inside HLA-allele-positive subsets. For co-occurrence clustering, repertoires with fewer than 30,000 or more than 120,000 public chains were excluded, along with several repertoires with anomalous nucleotide sharing. The source is immuneACCESS, and TCRdb retained only in-frame sequences with V and J called. Part of the clones is not carried over; for the studies checked, unresolved V genes explain less than half of this, and the remainder is unexplained. V and J calls plus clone size are reproduced from that table; the DNA served to infer D and trimming. The sample table lists 150,000 to 200,000 clones, over 75% of them with a count of one. The ten largest clones take up more than 1.1% of the sample.

This clone was counted between two and nine times. Its specific antigen is unknown. Base qualities are not provided; no much larger clone lies one nucleotide away. Results the study describes overall, beyond this receptor: Correlated functional status among segregating V segments might be attributable to linkage disequilibrium, but an unknown experimental factor could not be ruled out. In a later analysis, several top co-occurrence clusters were reported to appear linked to parvovirus B19, influenza, CMV and Epstein-Barr virus. HLA typing was unavailable for some donors at each locus, so association tests used only the typed subset. In a later analysis, TCR association rates were found to vary across HLA loci, with the most associated TCRs seen for DRB1 alleles and the fewest for HLA-C alleles. The study listed 150 to 200 TCR beta chains as associated with cytomegalovirus. The earlier analysis of about 600 of the donors excluded 15 to 20 rarely observed V segments, including chromosome 9 orphons, because counts were too low. An association between a missense DCLRE1C variant and V-gene and J-gene trimming of TCR beta chains was found in a later genetic analysis and replicated in an independent cohort. In an earlier analysis of some 500 of the donors, most TCR beta V segments were observed in productive rearrangements about 87% or about 30% of the time, broadly matching IMGT annotations. In a later analysis, most CMV-associated TCR beta chains were found to appear HLA-restricted, with HLA associations seemingly driven largely by CMV exposure. Most TCR sequences were seen in very few donors, while some public TCRs were found in many individuals. A later analysis associated 16,951 TCR beta sequences with specific HLA alleles at a false discovery rate of 0.05. Immune exposure information for the cohort was limited to CMV serostatus. In vitro tests confirmed that a few of the cytomegalovirus-associated TCR beta chains recognize cytomegalovirus antigens. The classifier was reported to diagnose cytomegalovirus status with high specificity and sensitivity in both the original and validation cohorts. The sequencing pipeline was judged likely to have produced a cluster of highly shared sequence variants as a technical artifact. Because the 87-base-pair reads could not distinguish some IMGT-functional V segments, including TRBV6-2 and TRBV6-3, those segments were excluded. Compared with the roughly 700-donor mean, donors in an Asian-associated ancestry cluster had fewer N-insertions in productive TCRs, according to a later genetic analysis. A further reported finding was that TCR beta sequences accurately predicted the HLA-A and HLA-B alleles for most subjects in the first cohort. Strong co-occurrence of HLA alleles, especially DR and DQ, made assigning TCR associations to individual alleles difficult. The authors suggested that the approach could potentially be extended to other disease states and immunological phenotypes. In a later analysis, HLA-associated TCR beta chains were found to be more clonally expanded and to have lower generation probabilities than equally common non-associated chains. The cohort was sequenced for TCR beta chains only, and without alpha or paired-chain data the features that could be detected were limited. The presence/absence analyses assumed that sequencing depth was roughly uniform across donors, and that assumption may not be true.

In total, roughly 670 healthy bone marrow donors made up the cohort. At the time of sampling, every cohort member was nominally healthy, though immune exposures that went unrecorded were likely present. The donor tested CMV seronegative and was one of the 352 seronegative cohort members. A peripheral blood sample was collected from each donor, and TCR beta sequencing was performed on peripheral blood mononuclear cells. The Qiagen DNeasy Blood Extraction Kit was used to extract genomic DNA from the blood cell samples. Compared with germline, V lacks 5 bases and J lacks 1 base; bases without a gene match: 6. CDR1 and CDR2 are read off the germline V gene as SGDLS and YYNGEE. Reading from cysteine to phenylalanine, the CDR3 counts 15 amino acids. Only the CDR3 DNA is retained, 45 bases long and in frame from the first base.

Sequences were obtained from PBMCs. The chain is made from TRBV9 and TRBJ2-1, with 7 bases matching TRBD2. This TCR was recovered from a woman in her 30s in good health and CMV-seronegative. The DNA sequence reads TGTGCCAGCAGTGAGGCGGGAGATTCCTACAATGAGCAGTTCTTC. The encoded protein is CASSEAGDSYNEQFF.